This TCR beta chain is drawn from a study of naive and memory T cell subsets. The library had UMIs added by 3' ligation of an oligonucleotide to TCR cDNA. RNA was extracted from less than 3 ml of whole blood of healthy adults. CDR3 length: 12 residues. Germline V gene data show CDR1 as SQVTM and CDR2 as ANQGSEA. V was pared by 4 bases and J by 3 bases, with 2 bases of the junction left unmatched. Amplification of ligated cDNA took four PCR rounds with SP2 and nested alpha and beta constant primers. TCRdb used MiXCR to reprocess the UMI-ligation and nested PCR reads, holding one entry per CDR3 protein. This table holds about 26,000 distinct CDR3 sequences, over 4% found once. The sample holds many counts of this clonotype.

The source is an adult in good health. The material sequenced was blood. The V call is TRBV29-1, the J call TRBJ2-5; 7 bases are a match to TRBD2. CDR3 amino acids: CSVGLAKETQYF. The DNA of the CDR3 is TGCAGCGTTGGACTAGCTAAAGAGACCCAGTACTTC.